This section outlines one TCR beta chain sequence together with its context. Its antigen is currently not known. The sample holds no much larger clone one base away, and base qualities are not on file. This sample is part of a study of PD-1 blockade in classical Hodgkin lymphoma (TCRdb year 2020). Regarding the complete study: Nivolumab dosing was 3 mg/kg intravenously every 2 weeks, continuing until either disease progression or unacceptable toxicity. The study used CyTOF and TCR beta sequencing to define a peripheral blood immune signature of response to PD-1 blockade in classical Hodgkin lymphoma. Beyond this particular receptor, the publication reports: By C4D1, a significant rise was seen in CD4+ TCR diversity but not in CD8+ TCR diversity (p=0.0027 vs p=0.16), and the rise was most apparent among complete responders (p=0.02). Diversity was lower in patients who began nivolumab less than 1 year after ASCT, so these patients were left out of later analyses to avoid confounding by immune reconstitution. Baseline TCR diversity was reported to be lower in newly diagnosed patients than in healthy donors, and even lower in relapsed/refractory patients. Among trial patients, those achieving complete response had baseline diversity similar to that of newly diagnosed patients, while diversity was significantly lower in partial responders and progressors. Only a single clinical trial cohort was studied, and what caused the repertoire differences, possibly disease activity or prior therapy, remained undefined.

The V and J ends are trimmed by 0 bases and 3 bases, leaving 3 bases between them. As encoded in the germline V gene, CDR1 is MGHRA while CDR2 is YSYEKL. From cysteine to phenylalanine, the CDR3 is 13 amino acids long. The sequence is cut down to CDR3 DNA, 39 bases in frame from base 1. The intended sense of this specimen's time point label: cycle 1 day 1 (C1D1), immediately before nivolumab initiation. Every trial patient had relapsed after autologous stem cell transplantation, and cohorts A, B and C differed in prior brentuximab vedotin exposure. The trial cohort included around 60 patients with relapsed/refractory classical Hodgkin lymphoma, and each patient had a best overall response of complete response, partial response or progressive disease. Single-agent nivolumab was administered to trial patients in the multi-cohort phase II CheckMate 205 trial. An independent review committee assessed best overall response by applying the 2007 International Working Group response criteria. Trial PBMCs were collected just before the start of nivolumab (C1D1) and during therapy at cycle 2 day 1 and cycle 4 day 1. Peripheral blood was collected in 8 mL Vacutainer Cell Preparation Tubes, from which PBMCs were isolated by centrifugation and then cryopreserved.

The Qiagen DNeasy kit was used to extract genomic DNA from unsorted PBMCs and from the negatively selected CD4+ and CD8+ fractions. Amplification of TCR beta CDR3 regions was done by immunoSEQ multiplex PCR with primers that anneal to V and J segments. Amplification bias was minimized using a synthetic immune receptor repertoire, and residual bias was removed computationally after sequencing. The authors' pipeline ran thus. Custom Python scripts were used to quantify repertoire diversity as the Shannon entropy index. Unsorted, CD4+ and CD8+ repertoires were analyzed separately, except in combined analyses where CD4+ and CD8+ sequences were merged in silico. Clonal expansion was defined as at least a 2-fold frequency increase after treatment relative to C1D1, with a pseudocount of 0.5 for undetected baseline clones. Clones with 0 or 1 copy at C1D1 were classified as singleton clones, and clones with 2 or more copies were classified as non-singleton clones. Clones expanded in unsorted samples were annotated as CD4+, CD8+ or unknown by matching protein sequences in sorted samples from the same patient. Wilcoxon tests on paired samples were used to test diversity changes from C1D1 to C4D1. The source is immuneACCESS, and TCRdb retained only in-frame sequences with V and J called. Part of the clones is not carried over; for the studies checked, unresolved V genes explain less than half of this, and the remainder is unexplained. V and J calls and clone size are given by that table; D and trimming were obtained from the DNA. The sample includes 45,000 to 60,000 clones, with over 70% observed a single time. The leading ten clones occupy around 17% of the sample.

The chain joins TRBV4-1 to TRBJ1-5, with the identity of the D gene unclear. This specimen was peripheral blood mononuclear cells (PBMCs), taken at baseline. The TCR originated in a human donor with classical Hodgkin lymphoma. The CDR3 protein is CASSQDFNQPQHF. DNA sequence: TGCGCCAGCAGCCAAGATTTCAATCAGCCCCAGCATTTT.